This T cell receptor beta chain was observed in a study of T cells in Graves' hyperthyroidism and ophthalmopathy. RNA transcripts yielded amplified TCR beta CDR3 regions. First-round RT-PCR with HTBI primers amplified the TCR CDR3 region. TCRdb itself ran the multiplex PCR reads through MiXCR, one entry per CDR3 protein. This sample has under 350,000 distinct CDR3 sequences, with approximately 12% found just once. This clonotype was recorded many times. The V gene's germline CDR1 is SGHRS and CDR2 YFSETQ. With 5 bases removed from V and 1 base from J, the gap between germline ends came to 5 bases. The CDR3 has 12 amino acids.

This TCR was sampled from a woman aged 25 to 39 with Graves' hyperthyroidism that later progressed to Graves' ophthalmopathy. The chain links TRBV5-1 to TRBJ2-3; no firm D call. Specimen: blood. The CDR3 loop reads CASRWGTDTQYF. In nucleotides, the CDR3 is TGCGCCAGCAGATGGGGCACAGATACGCAGTATTTT.